The rows below give T cell receptor beta chains drawn from one sample of a study of T cells in Graves' hyperthyroidism and ophthalmopathy. TCRdb passed the multiplex PCR reads through MiXCR, listing each CDR3 protein once. Among roughly 290,000 distinct CDR3 sequences listed, 13% were seen once. What was sequenced was blood. These TCRs come from a woman in her 30s with Graves' hyperthyroidism that later progressed to Graves' ophthalmopathy. CDR3s include the opening cysteine and the closing phenylalanine or tryptophan. The D gene is left open where the match is weak. Expanded clones are given a class, and other clones once, few, many or no size at all.

D	V	J	size	CDR3	DNA
NA	TRBV28	TRBJ1-1	many	CASSSDRLNTEAFF	TGTGCCAGCTCCTCGGACAGATTGAACACTGAAGCTTTCTTT
NA	TRBV24-1	TRBJ2-3	many	CATSEAPPGTDTQYF	TGTGCCACCAGTGAAGCCCCCCCGGGCACAGATACGCAGTATTTT
TRBD1	TRBV5-1	TRBJ1-2	few	CASSQNMLGQGNYGYTF	TGCGCCAGCAGCCAGAATATGCTGGGACAGGGCAACTATGGCTACACCTTC
TRBD1	TRBV6-1	TRBJ2-7	many	CASSWDRGGEQYF	TGTGCCAGCAGCTGGGACAGGGGCGGCGAGCAGTACTTC
NA	TRBV30	TRBJ2-1	many	CAWSWALYNEQFF	TGTGCCTGGAGTTGGGCCTTGTACAATGAGCAGTTCTTC
TRBD1	TRBV4-2	TRBJ1-2	few	CASSQDPGQGYGYTF	TGTGCCAGCAGCCAAGACCCCGGACAGGGATACGGCTACACCTTC
TRBD1	TRBV4-2	TRBJ2-7	many	CASSQPGTGGREQYF	TGTGCCAGCAGCCAACCCGGGACAGGGGGCAGGGAGCAGTACTTC
TRBD2	TRBV11-3	TRBJ2-1	once	CASSIRSGLAGGEQFF	TGTGCCAGCAGTATTAGAAGTGGGCTAGCGGGGGGAGAGCAGTTCTTC
NA	TRBV4-2	TRBJ2-6	NA	CASSQESVRSSGTNVLTF	TGTGCCAGCAGCCAAGAAAGTGTGCGCTCCTCTGGGACCAACGTCCTGACTTTC
TRBD1	TRBV29-1	TRBJ2-1	few	CSVRVWDRPYNEQFF	TGCAGCGTTCGGGTTTGGGACAGGCCTTACAATGAGCAGTTCTTC
TRBD2	TRBV14	TRBJ2-1	NA	CASSQALAGIYNEQFF	TGTGCCAGCAGCCAAGCCCTAGCGGGAATCTACAATGAGCAGTTCTTC
TRBD1	TRBV3-1	TRBJ1-2	many	CASSPRDRLYGYTF	TGTGCCAGCAGCCCCCGGGACAGACTGTATGGCTACACCTTC
TRBD2	TRBV29-1	TRBJ2-3	few	CSVPFSGSTDTQYF	TGCAGCGTACCTTTTAGCGGGAGCACAGATACGCAGTATTTT
TRBD2	TRBV7-8	TRBJ2-7	many	CASSPRTSGYPYEQYF	TGTGCCAGCAGCCCTCGGACTAGCGGGTACCCCTACGAGCAGTACTTC
TRBD2	TRBV2	TRBJ2-1	NA	CASLSGPSSYNEQFF	TGTGCCAGCCTTAGCGGGCCCAGCTCCTACAATGAGCAGTTCTTC
NA	TRBV4-3	TRBJ2-7	few	CASSQVLDGSYEQYF	TGCGCCAGCAGCCAAGTCCTAGATGGGAGTTACGAGCAGTACTTC
NA	TRBV20-1	TRBJ2-1	many	CSARVWGVSSYNEQFF	TGCAGTGCTAGAGTCTGGGGCGTGAGCTCCTACAATGAGCAGTTCTTC
NA	TRBV6-4	TRBJ2-1	NA	CASSDSERSLHEQFF	TGTGCCAGCAGTGACTCGGAGCGTAGTTTGCATGAGCAGTTCTTC
NA	TRBV10-3	TRBJ2-7	NA	CAIRAASNSYEQYF	TGTGCCATCAGGGCGGCCTCCAACTCCTACGAGCAGTACTTC
NA	TRBV27	TRBJ2-5	NA	CASTPNSQETQYF	TGTGCCAGCACCCCAAACAGCCAAGAGACCCAGTACTTC
TRBD1	TRBV7-2	TRBJ1-3	few	CASSLWGQGGNTIYF	TGTGCCAGCAGCTTATGGGGACAGGGTGGAAACACCATATATTTT
NA	TRBV4-1	TRBJ2-7	many	CASSQALGGSSYEQYF	TGCGCCAGCAGCCAAGCTCTCGGCGGTAGCTCCTACGAGCAGTACTTC
NA	TRBV6-1	TRBJ2-1	many	CASRSSYYEQFF	TGTGCCAGCAGGTCCTCCTACTATGAGCAGTTCTTC